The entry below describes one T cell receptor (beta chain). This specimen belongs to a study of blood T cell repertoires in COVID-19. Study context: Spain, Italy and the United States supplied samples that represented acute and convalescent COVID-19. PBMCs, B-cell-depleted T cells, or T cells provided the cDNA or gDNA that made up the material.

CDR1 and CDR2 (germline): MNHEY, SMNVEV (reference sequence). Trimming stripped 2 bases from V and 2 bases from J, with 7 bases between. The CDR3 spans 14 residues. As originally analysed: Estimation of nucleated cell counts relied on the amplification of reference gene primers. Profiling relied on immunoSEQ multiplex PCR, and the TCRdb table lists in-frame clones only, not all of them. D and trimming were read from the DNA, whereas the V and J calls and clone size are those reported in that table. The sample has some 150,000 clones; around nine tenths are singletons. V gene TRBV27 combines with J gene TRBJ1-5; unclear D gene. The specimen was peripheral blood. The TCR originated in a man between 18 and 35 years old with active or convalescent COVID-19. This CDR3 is CASSLVEGNQPQHF. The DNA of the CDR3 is TGTGCCAGCAGTTTAGTGGAGGGCAATCAGCCCCAGCATTTT.